This record looks at one TCR beta chain sequence and its context. Trimming stripped 5 bases from V and 2 bases from J, with 16 bases between. The germline CDR1 and CDR2 sequences are LNHDA and SQIVND (reference sequence). This CDR3 has 15 residues. This record comes from a study of blood T cell repertoires in COVID-19. About the research overall: From the United States, Italy and Spain came samples of acute and convalescent COVID-19. T cells, B-cell-depleted T cells, or PBMCs supplied cDNA or gDNA.

In the source study's methods: Reference gene primers were amplified, and this amplification served to estimate nucleated cell counts. Generated by immunoSEQ multiplex PCR, the TCRdb table keeps only in-frame clones and is missing some. The D gene and trimming were derived from the DNA, and the V and J assignments and clone size from that table. The sample contains some 200,000 clones, about 87% of which appear only once. The receptor's source is a man aged 40-50 years with active or convalescent COVID-19. The chain has TRBV19 and TRBJ2-7; perhaps TRBD1 as D (6 bases). The sample consisted of peripheral blood. The CDR3 region has the DNA TGTGCCAGTAGTCCTTCGACAGGCCATCCCTACGAGCAGTACTTC. Translating it yields CASSPSTGHPYEQYF.